These 18 T cell receptor beta chains originate from one sample sequenced in a study of esophageal squamous cell carcinoma under preoperative chemotherapy. One entry per CDR3 protein results from TCRdb running MiXCR on the PCR reads. The profile shows roughly 9,300 distinct CDR3 sequences, about 48% of them singletons. Described time point: after preoperative PTX-NDP chemotherapy. Sample acquisition took place from a patient given preoperative chemotherapy. These receptors came from a human donor with esophageal squamous cell carcinoma. The donor label of this sample is uncertain.

This clonotype was recorded many times. This rearrangement joins TRBV10-1 to TRBJ2-2, with 8 positions matching TRBD1. Trimming took 8 bases from V and 5 from J; bases not matched to a gene: 7. CDR3 length equals 14 residues. Germline V gene sequence: CDR1 WNHNN, CDR2 SYGVQD (reference sequence). The CDR3: CASSWTGLTGELFF. The CDR3 region has the DNA TGCGCCAGCTCTTGGACAGGGCTAACCGGGGAGCTGTTTTTT.

With respect to this clonotype: One junction end does not reproduce the germline sequence, and a read error may be involved. This chain uses TRBV12-3 or TRBV12-4 with TRBJ2-2; D may be TRBD2 (6 bases). The DNA end lines up better with TRBJ2-3; the J call may be wrong. This CDR3 spans 16 amino acids. CDR3: CASGLADAANTETQYF. CDR3 nucleotide sequence: TGTGCCAGTGGATTAGCGGATGCTGCGAACACAGAGACGCAGTATTTT.

The table lists this clonotype with many counts. The rearrangement uses TRBV11-3 and TRBJ2-1; 9 bases are shared with TRBD2. The CDR3 consists of 14 residues. J was trimmed by 6 bases and V by 5 bases; bases with no gene match: 5. Germline V gene data show CDR1 as SGHNT and CDR2 as YENEEA. The CDR3 DNA follows: TGTGCCAGCAGCAACACAGCGGGAGGCAATGAGCAGTTCTTC. Its translation: CASSNTAGGNEQFF.

This clonotype was recorded a few times. The chain joins TRBV6-5 to TRBJ2-1; D may match TRBD1 or TRBD2 (6 bases each). Near its end, the DNA agrees better with TRBJ2-5, so the J call may be wrong. The CDR3 covers 15 residues. CDR1 is MNHEY, CDR2 SVGAGI, per germline. The CDR3 DNA reads as TGTGCCAGCAGTTACTCCTCGGGGGCCCGTGAGACCCAGTACTTC. As protein: CASSYSSGARETQYF.

The J gene is TRBJ1-1, the V gene TRBV11-2; maybe TRBD1 (5 bases). Germline values: CDR1 SGHAT, CDR2 FQNNGV. V was pared by 2 bases and J by 4 bases, with 11 bases between. The CDR3 has 14 residues. The CDR3 region has the DNA TGTGCCAGCAGCTTACCGGGTAGGGGCACTGAAGCTTTCTTT. Encoded protein: CASSLPGRGTEAFF.

This chain joins TRBV6-1 and TRBJ2-2; D tentatively reads TRBD1 or TRBD2 (5 bases each). Germline V gene sequence: CDR1 MNHNS, CDR2 SASEGT. The CDR3 extends over 16 amino acids. CDR3 amino acids: CARKSGSAVSTGTQFF. The DNA of the CDR3 is TGTGCAAGAAAGTCGGGTAGCGCTGTGAGTACAGGTACGCAGTTTTTT.

This clonotype qualifies as medium-sized (0.01 to 0.1%). This sequence joins TRBV6-1 and TRBJ2-7, with D perhaps TRBD1 (5 bases). Germline V gives CDR1 MNHNS, CDR2 SASEGT. V was shortened by 6 bases and J by 3 bases, with 15 bases between the two germline ends. This CDR3 spans 14 amino acids. In nucleotides, the CDR3 is TGTGCCAGCAGCCCCCGCCAGGGTCTCTACGAGCAGTACTTC. Amino acids: CASSPRQGLYEQYF.

This clonotype was detected ten times or more. The junction departs from germline at one end; a sequencing error may be responsible. This chain links TRBV11-3 with TRBJ2-1; 9 nucleotides agree with TRBD2. Germline V CDR1 and CDR2: SGHNT, YENEEA. The CDR3 has 15 amino acids. CDR3 in amino acids: CASSLVIAGEETQCF. In DNA, the CDR3 is TGTGCCAGCAGCTTAGTAATAGCGGGAGAAGAGACCCAGTGCTTC.

In its sample, this clonotype was seen a few times. The chain employs TRBV27 and TRBJ2-5, with D possibly TRBD2 on 5 matching bases. The J call may not be correct, given that the DNA end is closer to TRBJ2-7. Per the germline V gene, CDR1 is MNHEY and CDR2 is SMNVEV (reference sequence). CDR3 size: 13 residues. This CDR3 is CASSWSGLSEQYF. CDR3 nucleotides: TGTGCCAGCAGTTGGAGCGGTTTGAGCGAGCAGTACTTC.

This chain joins TRBV13 and TRBJ2-1; 7 bases align to TRBD2. Germline V gene lookup returns CDR1 PRHDT and CDR2 FYEKMQ (reference sequence). The CDR3 is 14 amino acids. After removal of 7 bases from V and 10 bases from J, the junction contained 13 bases not matched to a gene. CDR3 sequence reads: CASTPGGGVYEQFF. CDR3 sequence (DNA): TGTGCCAGCACTCCGGGGGGAGGAGTCTACGAGCAGTTCTTC.

As concerns this clonotype: The junction departs from germline at one end; a sequencing error may be responsible. V usage is TRBV6-1 and J usage is TRBJ2-4, with D possibly called TRBD1 or TRBD2 (7 bases each). The CDR3 covers 14 residues. CDR1 is MNHNS and CDR2 is SASEGT in the germline V gene. CDR3 DNA sequence: TGTGGCAGCAGGGGGGGGAGAGCCAAAGATATTCAGTACTTC. Protein sequence: CGSRGGRAKDIQYF.

This clonotype was detected ten times or more. The chain is built from TRBV6-1 and TRBJ2-1; the match to TRBD2 covers 16 bases. V shed 3 bases and J 13 bases; nucleotides not matched to a gene: 12. From germline, CDR1 is MNHNS and CDR2 SASEGT. This CDR3 has 17 residues. For the CDR3, the DNA is TGTGCCAGCAGTGAGGGACTAGCGGGAGGGGGGCAAGAGACCCAGTTCTTC. Amino acids: CASSEGLAGGGQETQFF.

The chain links TRBV6-2 or TRBV6-3 to TRBJ2-1; D could derive from TRBD1 or TRBD2 (5 bases each). The J call may be incorrect, as the DNA end agrees better with TRBJ2-4. Germline CDR1 MNHEY, CDR2 SVGEGT. The CDR3 consists of 15 residues. In nucleotides, the CDR3 is TGTGCCAGCAGTTACGTGGGACGTGACGAAAAGACTCAGTACTTC. Encoded protein: CASSYVGRDEKTQYF.

Concerning this clonotype itself: The germline gene is not matched at one end of the junction; a read error may be the cause. The CDR3 loop reads CASGLGGKDIQYF. DNA of the CDR3: TGTGCCAGCGGGTTGGGAGGCAAAGACATTCAGTATTTC. The chain is built from TRBV27 and TRBJ2-1; tentatively, D is TRBD2 (6 bases). This CDR3 contains 13 residues. The germline V gene has CDR1 MNHEY and CDR2 SMNVEV (reference sequence).

This clonotype qualifies as large. V is TRBV12-3 or TRBV12-4 and J is TRBJ2-1; the match to TRBD2 covers 11 bases. The V segment lost 4 bases and the J segment 6 bases; nucleotides outside the gene matches: 8. CDR3 size: 16 residues. The chain's CDR3 is CASSSLAGGTINEQFF. CDR3 coding DNA: TGTGCCAGCAGTTCCCTAGCGGGAGGCACCATCAATGAGCAGTTCTTC.

The chain uses TRBV6-5 and TRBJ2-3; D remains unclear. CDR3 length: 10 residues. V lost 7 bases, J lost 6 bases, and 5 bases lay in between. Germline V gene sequence: CDR1 MNHEY, CDR2 SVGAGI. The CDR3 region has the DNA TGTGCCAGCACTTGGGATACGCAGTATTTT. Its translation is CASTWDTQYF.

This clonotype has ten or more counts. This rearrangement joins TRBV11-3 to TRBJ2-1; TRBD1 aligns across 10 bases. CDR1 SGHNT and CDR2 YENEEA come from the germline V gene. V trimming: 6 bases; J trimming: 13 bases; junction bases outside the gene matches: 9. The CDR3 contains 13 residues. The CDR3 loop reads CASRTGGKETQFF. The CDR3 nucleotides read TGTGCCAGCAGGACAGGGGGCAAAGAGACCCAGTTCTTC.

This chain joins TRBV7-8 and TRBJ2-3; TRBD2 agrees at 14 bases. J lost 8 bases, V lost 4 bases, and 8 bases had no gene match. Germline V gene lookup returns CDR1 SGHVS and CDR2 FQNEAQ. The CDR3 contains 16 residues. In nucleotides, the CDR3 is TGTGCCAGCAGCTCCGGACTAGCGGGAGGATGGAGTACGCAGTATTTT. Translated, it gives CASSSGLAGGWSTQYF.